The clone carrying this T cell receptor (beta chain) was observed at least ten times. Its antigen remains unidentified. The sample comes from a study of T-cell reconstitution after alpha-beta-depleted transplantation in children. Study observations and caveats: Newly made T cells mostly supplied T-cell counts and diversity one year after transplant.

It was with unique molecular identifiers that the TCRbeta library was prepared. TCRdb used MiXCR to reprocess the PCR reads, holding one entry per CDR3 protein. The sample has 580,000 or so distinct CDR3 sequences; 20% to 25% are singletons. Specimen: PBMCs, mostly from graft donor cells, collected 360 days after TCRalphabeta/CD19-depleted stem cell transplant. This clonotype originated in a boy younger than two who had a stem cell transplant for acute myeloid leukemia, so the T cells may come from the graft donor.

CDR3 nucleotides: TGCAGTGCTAGAGATGGACTAGCGGGGCACACAGATACGCAGTATTTT. This encodes CSARDGLAGHTDTQYF. This rearrangement joins TRBV20-1 to TRBJ2-3; TRBD2 agrees at 12 bases. The ends lost 0 bases at V and 2 bases at J; junction bases unmatched: 3. The CDR3 is 16 amino acids. Germline V gene data show CDR1 as DFQATT and CDR2 as SNEGSKA (reference sequence).